This T cell receptor (beta chain) is from a study of early T cells in non-severe SARS-CoV-2 infection. Trimming took 3 bases from V and 10 from J, leaving 16 bases between them. The CDR3 spans 14 residues. CDR1 MNHNS and CDR2 SASEGT come from the germline V gene. TCRdb ran MiXCR on the 5' RACE reads and lists one entry per CDR3 protein. The repertoire includes around 59,000 distinct CDR3 sequences, 9.5% to 15% of them detected once, and about 4% sits in the top ten. The sequence was obtained from an adult who was a healthcare worker with PCR-confirmed SARS-CoV-2 infection or an uninfected control (not recorded which). The rearrangement uses TRBV6-1 and TRBJ2-4, with a weak D call TRBD1 (5 bases). The specimen was whole blood. DNA for the CDR3: TGTGCCAGCAGTGATCAGGGCGCAATACAAATTCAGTACTTC. It yields the protein CASSDQGAIQIQYF.